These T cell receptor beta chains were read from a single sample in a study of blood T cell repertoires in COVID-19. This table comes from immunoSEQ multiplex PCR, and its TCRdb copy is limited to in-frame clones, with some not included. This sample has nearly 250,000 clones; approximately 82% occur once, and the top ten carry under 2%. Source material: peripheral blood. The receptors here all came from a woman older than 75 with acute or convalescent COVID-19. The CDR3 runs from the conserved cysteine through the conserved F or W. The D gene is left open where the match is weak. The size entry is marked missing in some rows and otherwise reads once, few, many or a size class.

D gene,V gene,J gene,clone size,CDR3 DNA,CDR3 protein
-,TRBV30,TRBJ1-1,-,TGTGCCTGGGGATGGAGACAGGACACTGAAGCTTTCTTT,CAWGWRQDTEAFF
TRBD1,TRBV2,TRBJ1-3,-,TGTGCCAGCAATCTCGGACAGGGGACTGGAAACACCATATATTTT,CASNLGQGTGNTIYF
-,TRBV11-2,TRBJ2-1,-,TGTGCCAGCAGCTTATCCGCACTCAATGAGCAGTTCTTC,CASSLSALNEQFF
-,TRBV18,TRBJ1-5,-,TGTGCCAGCTCACCTTTACACGGCAATCAGCCCCAGCATTTT,CASSPLHGNQPQHF
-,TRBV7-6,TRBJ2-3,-,TGTGCCAGCAGCCCACCCGGGTTTAGCACAGATACGCAGTATTTT,CASSPPGFSTDTQYF
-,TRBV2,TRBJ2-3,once,TGTGCCAGCAGTGGCCAGACCCCAGCCTCCACAGATACACAGTATTTT,CASSGQTPASTDTQYF
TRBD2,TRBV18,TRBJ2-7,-,TGTGCCAGCTCACACTCCACTAGCGGGGTTAGCTCCTACGAGCAGTACTTC,CASSHSTSGVSSYEQYF
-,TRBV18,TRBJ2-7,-,TGTGCCAGCTCGCCAGGAGGTCTCCTCGTCTACGAGCAGTACTTC,CASSPGGLLVYEQYF
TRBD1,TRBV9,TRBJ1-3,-,TGTGCCAGCAGCGTATCGGGACAGGTTCAAGCCGGAAACACCATATATTTT,CASSVSGQVQAGNTIYF
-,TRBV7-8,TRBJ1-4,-,TGTGCCAGCAGCTTAGCGCTAACCCGGGGTCTCAAACTGTTTTTT,CASSLALTRGLKLFF
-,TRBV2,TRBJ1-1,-,TGTGCCAGCAGTCAACAGGGAATTGAAGCTTTCTTT,CASSQQGIEAFF
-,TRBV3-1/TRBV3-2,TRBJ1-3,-,TGTGCCAGCAGCCAAGAACCAGGGTTGAGTGGAAACACCATATATTTT,CASSQEPGLSGNTIYF
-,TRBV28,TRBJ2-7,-,TGTGCCAGCAGTTCCTTATTCCGGGGGAACGAGCAGTACTTC,CASSSLFRGNEQYF
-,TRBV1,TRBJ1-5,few,TGCACCAGCAGCCAAGATCGGAGGGGGCAGTCAAGCAATCAGCCCCAGCATTTT,CTSSQDRRGQSSNQPQHF
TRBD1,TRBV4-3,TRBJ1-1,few,TGCGCCAGCAGCCAAGTTGGACAGGGGGCCACTGAAGCTTTCTTT,CASSQVGQGATEAFF
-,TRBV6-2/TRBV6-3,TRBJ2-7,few,TGTGCCAGCAGCAAACCCCTAGCCACAGGGAGGGTCGAGCAGTACTTC,CASSKPLATGRVEQYF
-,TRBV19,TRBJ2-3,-,TGTGCCAGTAGTAAGCCGGCGGGATCCACAGATACGCAGTATTTT,CASSKPAGSTDTQYF
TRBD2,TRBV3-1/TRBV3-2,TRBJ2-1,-,TGTGCCAGCAGCCAAGAAGGGGGACTAGCGGGGAGCTCCTACAATGAGCAGTTCTTC,CASSQEGGLAGSSYNEQFF
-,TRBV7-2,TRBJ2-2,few,TGTGCCAGCAGCCGCGGGGACTGGTCCCGGGAGCTGTTTTTT,CASSRGDWSRELFF
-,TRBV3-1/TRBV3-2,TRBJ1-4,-,TGTGCCAGCAGCCAGCGTACCATTGATGAAAAACTGTTTTTT,CASSQRTIDEKLFF
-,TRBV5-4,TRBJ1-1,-,TGTGCCAGCAGCTTTTCGGTTACTGAAGCTTTCTTT,CASSFSVTEAFF
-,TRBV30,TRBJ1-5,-,TGTGCCTGGAGTCGACTGAATAGCAATCAGCCCCAGCATTTT,CAWSRLNSNQPQHF
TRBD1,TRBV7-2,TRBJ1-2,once,TGTGCCAGCAGCTTGGACAGGGCAAGCTATGGCTACACCTTC,CASSLDRASYGYTF
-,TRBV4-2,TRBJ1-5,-,TGTGCCAGCAGCCAACGAGGGAATCAGCCCCAGCATTTT,CASSQRGNQPQHF
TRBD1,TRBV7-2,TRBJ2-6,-,TGTGCCAGCAGCTTAGGAGACAGGGGGGCCGGGGCCAACGTCCTGACTTTC,CASSLGDRGAGANVLTF
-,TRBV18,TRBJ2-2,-,TGTGCCAGCAAAGACAGGACGACCGGGGAGCTGTTTTTT,CASKDRTTGELFF
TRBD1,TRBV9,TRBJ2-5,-,TGTGCCAGCAGCGTAGAGTGGGACAGAGGGGCCCAGTACTTC,CASSVEWDRGAQYF
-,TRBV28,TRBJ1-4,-,TGTGCCAGCAGTTTATTCCGCAGGGGTGAAAAACTGTTTTTT,CASSLFRRGEKLFF
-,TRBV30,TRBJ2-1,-,TGTGCCTGGACCGGGGACTTAAGGGGTGAGCAGTTCTTC,CAWTGDLRGEQFF
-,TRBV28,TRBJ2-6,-,TGTGCCAGCACTACCCAGCGGGGGGCCAACGTCCTGACTTTC,CASTTQRGANVLTF
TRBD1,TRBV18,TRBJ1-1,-,TGTGCCAGCTCACCACGGAGAGGACAGGGAATGAACACTGAAGCTTTCTTT,CASSPRRGQGMNTEAFF
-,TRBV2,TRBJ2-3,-,TGTGCCAGCAGTGAGGGAGGAGAAACGCAGTATTTT,CASSEGGETQYF
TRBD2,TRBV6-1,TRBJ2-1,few,TGTGCCAGCAGTGAATCGAGCGGGAGGGCCGTTGAGCAGTTCTTC,CASSESSGRAVEQFF
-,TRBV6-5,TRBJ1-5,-,TGTGCCAGCAGTTACTCTGTACGGGATCAGCCCCAGCATTTT,CASSYSVRDQPQHF
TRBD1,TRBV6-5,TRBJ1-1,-,TGTGCCAGCAGGGGTACGACAGGGGAAGCTTTCTTT,CASRGTTGEAFF
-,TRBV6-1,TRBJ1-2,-,TGTGCCAGCAGTGAACCCGTGGGGGCTAGGGATGGCTACACCTTC,CASSEPVGARDGYTF
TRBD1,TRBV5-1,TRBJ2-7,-,TGCGCCAGCAGCAGCGGGACCGGGACAGGGGTCTACGAGCAGTACTTC,CASSSGTGTGVYEQYF
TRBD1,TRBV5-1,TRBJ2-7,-,TGCGCCAGCAGCTTGGCAGGGGGCGAAATCTACGAGCAGTACTTC,CASSLAGGEIYEQYF
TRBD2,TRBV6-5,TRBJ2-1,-,TGTGCCAGCAGTTACTCCGGGACTAACACCAATGAGCAGTTCTTC,CASSYSGTNTNEQFF
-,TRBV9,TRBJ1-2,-,TGTGCCAGCAGCCCAGACCTGGAGTATGGCTACACCTTC,CASSPDLEYGYTF
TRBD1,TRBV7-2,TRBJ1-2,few,TGTGCCAGCAACCCCGGGACAGGGACCGGCTACACCTTC,CASNPGTGTGYTF
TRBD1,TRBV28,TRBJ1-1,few,TGTGCCAGCAGCCGCTCGGACAGGACGTCGAACACTGAAGCTTTCTTT,CASSRSDRTSNTEAFF
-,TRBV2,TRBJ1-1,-,TGTGCCAGCAGTGTGAGGCAGGGAACTGAAGCTTTCTTT,CASSVRQGTEAFF
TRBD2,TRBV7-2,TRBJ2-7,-,TGTGCCAGCAGCCACCTAGGCGGGGGAAAATTCTCCTACGAGCAGTACTTC,CASSHLGGGKFSYEQYF
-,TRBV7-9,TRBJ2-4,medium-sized,TGTGCCAGCAGCTTAGCTGGTCCAGAACAGGACATTCAGTACTTC,CASSLAGPEQDIQYF
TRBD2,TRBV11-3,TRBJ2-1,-,TGTGCCAGCAGTCATACTAGCGGGAGCTACAATGAGCAGTTCTTC,CASSHTSGSYNEQFF
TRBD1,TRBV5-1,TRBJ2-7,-,TGCGCCAGCAGCTCACAGGGGAACGAGCAGTACTTC,CASSSQGNEQYF
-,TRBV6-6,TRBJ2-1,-,TGTGCCAGCAGTCGCGACCGCTACAGGGTTTCCTACAATGAGCAGTTCTTC,CASSRDRYRVSYNEQFF
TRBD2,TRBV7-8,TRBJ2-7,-,TGTGCCAGCAACAAGGGAGCGGGGCTATTCTACGAGCAGTACTTC,CASNKGAGLFYEQYF
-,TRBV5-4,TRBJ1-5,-,TGTGCCAGCAGCTTGGAGGGGCGTGATCAGCCCCAGCATTTT,CASSLEGRDQPQHF
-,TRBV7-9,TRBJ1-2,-,TGTGCCAGCAGCTTAGGTTACGCAGACGGGGATGGCTACACCTTC,CASSLGYADGDGYTF
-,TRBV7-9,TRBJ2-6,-,TGTGCCAGCAGCCTCCAGGGGGGAGGGGCCAACGTCCTGACTTTC,CASSLQGGGANVLTF
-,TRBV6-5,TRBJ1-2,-,TGTGCCAGCAGTTACGGGCAGGGTGTTGGCTACACCTTC,CASSYGQGVGYTF
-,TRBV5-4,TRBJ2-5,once,TGTGCCAGCAGCGGCGGGACTGTTTCAGAGACCCAGTACTTC,CASSGGTVSETQYF
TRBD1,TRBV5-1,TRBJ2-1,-,TGCGCCAGCAGCCCCCGGACAGGGGGCGGGGGGTACAATGAGCAGTTCTTC,CASSPRTGGGGYNEQFF
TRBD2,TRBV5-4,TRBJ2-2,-,TGTGCCAGCAGCTCCCCTAGCGGGGCGAACACCGGGGAGCTGTTTTTT,CASSSPSGANTGELFF
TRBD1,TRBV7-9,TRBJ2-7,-,TGTGCCAGCAGCTCAGTCCACAGGGGGTTAAGTTACGAGCAGTACTTC,CASSSVHRGLSYEQYF
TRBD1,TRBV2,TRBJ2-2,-,TGTGCCAGCAGCGCTCCGGGACAGGTCTTCGCCGGGGAGCTGTTTTTT,CASSAPGQVFAGELFF
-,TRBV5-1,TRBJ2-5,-,TGCGCCAGCAGCTGGTCGCAGGGAGGCGAGACCCAGTACTTC,CASSWSQGGETQYF